This paragraph reports one T cell receptor (beta chain). Trimming shortened V by 0 bases and J by 4 bases, and 11 bases separated the two germline ends. CDR3 length: 15 residues. CDR1 and CDR2 from the germline V gene are LGHNA and YNFKEQ. Authors' methods: Cell counts per sample came from amplifying reference gene primers. The data were produced by immunoSEQ multiplex PCR, yet TCRdb's version contains in-frame clones alone and is incomplete. That table supplies the V and J calls and clone size; D and trimming were determined from the DNA. This sample has fewer than 200,000 clones, with around 87% found just once. These data are taken from a study of blood T cell repertoires in COVID-19. Study-level information: The United States, Italy and Spain provided the acute and convalescent COVID-19 samples.

Patients from Seattle were sampled longitudinally, starting during active infection. The chain links TRBV4-2 to TRBJ2-3; tentatively, D is TRBD2 (5 bases). Sequenced input: peripheral blood. The sequence was obtained from a woman in her sixties or seventies with COVID-19, enrolled during active disease. The DNA for the CDR3 is TGTGCCAGCAGCCAAGATCCCCTAGCTTCAGATACGCAGTATTTT. Translated: CASSQDPLASDTQYF.